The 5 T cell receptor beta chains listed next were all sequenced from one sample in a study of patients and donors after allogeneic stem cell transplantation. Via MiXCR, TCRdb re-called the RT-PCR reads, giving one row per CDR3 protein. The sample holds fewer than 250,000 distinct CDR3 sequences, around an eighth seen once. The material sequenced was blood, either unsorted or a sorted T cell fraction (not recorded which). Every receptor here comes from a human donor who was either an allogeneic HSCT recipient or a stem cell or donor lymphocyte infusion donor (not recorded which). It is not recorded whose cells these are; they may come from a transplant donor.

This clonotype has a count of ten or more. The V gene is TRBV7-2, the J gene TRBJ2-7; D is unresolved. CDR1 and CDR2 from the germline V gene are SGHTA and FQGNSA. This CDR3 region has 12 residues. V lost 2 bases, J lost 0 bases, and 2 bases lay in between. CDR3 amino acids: CASSLSSYEQYF. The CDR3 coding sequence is TGTGCCAGCAGCTTAAGCTCCTACGAGCAGTACTTC. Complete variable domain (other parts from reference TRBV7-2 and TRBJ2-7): GAGVSQSPSNKVTEKGKDVELRCDPISGHTALYWYRQSLGQGLEFLIYFQGNSAPDKSGLPSDRFSAERTGGSVSTLTIQRTQQEDSAVYLCASSLSSYEQYFGPGTRLTVT.

The CDR3: CASSLAGAKQETQYF. Here the CDR3 DNA reads TGTGCCAGCAGCTTAGCAGGGGCCAAACAAGAGACCCAGTACTTC. The V and J genes are TRBV11-2 and TRBJ2-5; D might be TRBD1 (6 bases). The CDR3 runs 15 residues. The germline gives CDR1 SGHAT, CDR2 FQNNGV. The V and J ends lost 1 base and 2 bases respectively, with 11 bases between them.

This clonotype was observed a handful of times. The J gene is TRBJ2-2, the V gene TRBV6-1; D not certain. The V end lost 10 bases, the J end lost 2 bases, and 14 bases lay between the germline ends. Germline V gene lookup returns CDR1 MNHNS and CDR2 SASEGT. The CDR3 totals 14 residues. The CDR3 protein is CATNPSSNTGELFF. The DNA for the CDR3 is TGTGCCACCAACCCCAGTTCCAACACCGGGGAGCTGTTTTTT.

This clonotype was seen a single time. As DNA, the CDR3 is TGCAGTTCGACTAGCGGGGGGAGCACAGATACGCAGTATTTT. The encoded protein is CSSTSGGSTDTQYF. The chain carries TRBV20-1 and TRBJ2-3, with 13 positions matching TRBD2. The V segment lost 8 bases and the J segment 0 bases; nucleotides outside the gene matches: 2. The length of the CDR3 is 14 residues. The V gene's germline CDR1 is DFQATT and CDR2 SNEGSKA (reference sequence).

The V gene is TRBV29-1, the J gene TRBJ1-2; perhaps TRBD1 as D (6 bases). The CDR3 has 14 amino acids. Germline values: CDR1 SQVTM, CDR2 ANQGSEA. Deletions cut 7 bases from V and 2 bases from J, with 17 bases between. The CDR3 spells CSAAQQGTNYGYTF. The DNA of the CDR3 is TGCAGCGCCGCCCAGCAGGGGACGAACTATGGCTACACCTTC.